This entry concerns a single T cell receptor beta chain. This sample is drawn from a study of multiple sclerosis patients with progressive multifocal leukoencephalopathy. Each PCR contained spiked synthetic TR CDR3 controls spanning every V-J pairing. Sequenced by immunoSEQ multiplex PCR; TCRdb stores in-frame clones only, minus some. The profile shows tens of thousands of clones, 89% of them singletons. V was clipped by 6 bases and J by 5 bases, with 14 bases between them. The germline V gene encodes CDR1 SGHVS and CDR2 FQNEAQ. The CDR3 sequence is 13 residues long. The time point is: five to six months of natalizumab therapy.

This chain links TRBV7-8 with TRBJ2-7, with TRBD1 as a possible D gene (6 bases). This clonotype was sampled from a human donor with multiple sclerosis. Sequenced here: PBMCs, sampled from a patient treated with natalizumab. Written as DNA, the CDR3 is TGTGCCAGCAGTCACAGGGTATCCCACGAGCAGTACTTC. It translates to CASSHRVSHEQYF.